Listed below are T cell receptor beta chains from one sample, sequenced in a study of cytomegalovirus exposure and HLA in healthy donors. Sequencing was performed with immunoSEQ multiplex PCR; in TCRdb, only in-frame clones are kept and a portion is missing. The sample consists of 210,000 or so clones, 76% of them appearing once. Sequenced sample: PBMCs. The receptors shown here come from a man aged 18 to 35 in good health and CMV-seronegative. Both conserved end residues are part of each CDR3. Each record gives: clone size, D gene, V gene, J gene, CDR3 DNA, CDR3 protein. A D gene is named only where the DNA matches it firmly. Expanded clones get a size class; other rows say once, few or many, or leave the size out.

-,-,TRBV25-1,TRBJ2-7,TGTGCCAGCAGTAGGGGGTACGAGCAGTACTTC,CASSRGYEQYF
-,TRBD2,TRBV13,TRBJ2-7,TGTGCCAGCAGCCCGAAATCTAGCGGGGGTACCTACGAGCAGTACTTC,CASSPKSSGGTYEQYF
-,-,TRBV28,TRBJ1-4,TGTGCCAGCAGTTCCCCGGGACACTCTGAAAAACTGTTTTTT,CASSSPGHSEKLFF
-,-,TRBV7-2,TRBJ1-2,TGTGCCAGCTCATTCTATCTGGTAAACTATGGCTACACCTTC,CASSFYLVNYGYTF
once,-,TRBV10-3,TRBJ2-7,TGTGCCATCAGTGAGTTAATATCGGGCGAGCAGTACTTC,CAISELISGEQYF
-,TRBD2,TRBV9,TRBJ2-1,TGTGCCAGCAGCGTAGGGGCTAGCGGGAGTTTTTACAATGAGCAGTTCTTC,CASSVGASGSFYNEQFF
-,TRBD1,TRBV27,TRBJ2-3,TGTGCCAGCAGTTTATCCGCTTGGACAGGATCAGATACGCAGTATTTT,CASSLSAWTGSDTQYF
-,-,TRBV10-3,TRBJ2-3,TGTGCCACCAGGGGGGGAGAGACAGATACGCAGTATTTT,CATRGGETDTQYF
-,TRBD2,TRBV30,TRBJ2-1,TGTGCCTGGAGTCTAGCGGGCCCCTACAATGAGCAGTTCTTC,CAWSLAGPYNEQFF
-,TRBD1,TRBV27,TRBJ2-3,TGTGCCAGCAGTCACCGGGACAGGGGAACAGATACGCAGTATTTT,CASSHRDRGTDTQYF
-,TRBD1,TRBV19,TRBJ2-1,TGTGCCAGTAGTATCAGACAGGGGGTGGTCTATGAGCAGTTCTTC,CASSIRQGVVYEQFF
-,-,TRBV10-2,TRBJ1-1,TGCGCCAGCAGTGACGGGGAGGACACTGAAGCTTTCTTT,CASSDGEDTEAFF
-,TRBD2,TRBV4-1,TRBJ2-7,TGCGCCAGCAGCCAAGATTCGGGGTGGACTAGCGGGAGTTACGAGCAGTACTTC,CASSQDSGWTSGSYEQYF
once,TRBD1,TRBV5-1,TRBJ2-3,TGCGCCAGCAGCTTTGACAGGGGAAAAAGAGATACGCAGTATTTT,CASSFDRGKRDTQYF
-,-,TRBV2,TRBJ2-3,TGTGCCAGCAGTCTAGGATATCAGGGGCCCAGGCAGTATTTT,CASSLGYQGPRQYF
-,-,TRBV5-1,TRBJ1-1,TGCGCCAGCAGCTTGAACTGGGAGGGAGTCATGAGCACTGAAGCTTTCTTT,CASSLNWEGVMSTEAFF
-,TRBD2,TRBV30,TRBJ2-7,TGTGCCCGCGGGAGTGGGGGGGAGCAGTACTTC,CARGSGGEQYF
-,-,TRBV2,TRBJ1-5,TGTGCCAGCAGGTACTCGGGATATAGCAATCAGCCCCAGCATTTT,CASRYSGYSNQPQHF
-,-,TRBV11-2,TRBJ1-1,TGTGCCAGCAGCCCTGGGGGAGGGGGTGCTTTCTTT,CASSPGGGGAFF
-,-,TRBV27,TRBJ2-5,TGTGCCAGCAGTTCCTTAGCGGCAGGGAAAGAGACCCAGTACTTC,CASSSLAAGKETQYF